The clone carrying this TCR beta chain is classed as large. As yet, its antigen is unknown. Time point specified: cycle 4 day 1 (C4D1), after more than five weeks of nivolumab. Every single patient, without exception, relapsed after autologous stem cell transplantation, and brentuximab vedotin exposure varied. The sample is drawn from a study of PD-1 blockade in classical Hodgkin lymphoma. The study's findings and limits: Individuals initiating nivolumab under 1 year after ASCT were excluded.

This table comes from immunoSEQ multiplex PCR, and its TCRdb copy is limited to in-frame clones, with some not included. The sample yields some 10,000 clones, over 80% seen once. CDR1 is MNHEY and CDR2 is SMNVEV in the germline V gene (reference sequence). This CDR3 comprises 17 residues. Trimming removed 2 bases from V and 0 bases from J, with 16 bases in between. The sequencing here drew on peripheral blood mononuclear cells (PBMCs), taken before the fourth cycle of nivolumab. The V and J genes are TRBV27 and TRBJ1-2; D is perhaps TRBD1 (5 bases). This sequence originates from a human donor with classical Hodgkin lymphoma. The CDR3 loop is CASSLRGGGGANYGYTF. In DNA, the CDR3 is TGTGCCAGCAGTTTAAGGGGCGGGGGGGGTGCTAACTATGGCTACACCTTC.